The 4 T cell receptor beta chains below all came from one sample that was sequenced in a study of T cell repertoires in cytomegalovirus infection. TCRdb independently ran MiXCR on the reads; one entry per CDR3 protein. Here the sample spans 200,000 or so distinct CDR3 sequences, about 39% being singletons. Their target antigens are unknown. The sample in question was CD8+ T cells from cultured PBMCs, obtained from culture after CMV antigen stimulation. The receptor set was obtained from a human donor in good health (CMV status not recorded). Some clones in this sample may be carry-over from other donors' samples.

The CDR3 DNA reads as TGTGCCAGCAGCCAAGATTCTAGGGGTCCCTACAATGAGCAGTTCTTC. Translated: CASSQDSRGPYNEQFF. The chain combines TRBV3-1 with TRBJ2-1; tentatively, D is TRBD1 (5 bases). V was clipped by 0 bases and J by 2 bases, with 11 bases between them. Germline CDR1 LGHDT, CDR2 YNNKEL (reference sequence). The length of the CDR3 is 16 residues.

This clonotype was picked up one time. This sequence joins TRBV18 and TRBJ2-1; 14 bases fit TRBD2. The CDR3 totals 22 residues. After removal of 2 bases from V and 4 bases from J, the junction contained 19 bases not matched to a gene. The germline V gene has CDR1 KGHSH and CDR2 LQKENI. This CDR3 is CASSPSTPKGLAGALPYNEQFF. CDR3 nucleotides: TGTGCCAGCTCACCATCGACCCCAAAGGGACTAGCGGGAGCTCTACCTTACAATGAGCAGTTCTTC.

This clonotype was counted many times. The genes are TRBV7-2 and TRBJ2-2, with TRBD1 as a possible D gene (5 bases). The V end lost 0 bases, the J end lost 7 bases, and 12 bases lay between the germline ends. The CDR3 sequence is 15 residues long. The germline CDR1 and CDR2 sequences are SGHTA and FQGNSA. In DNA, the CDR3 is TGTGCCAGCAGCTTAGCCCGCAGGGTGGTCGGGGAGCTGTTTTTT. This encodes CASSLARRVVGELFF.

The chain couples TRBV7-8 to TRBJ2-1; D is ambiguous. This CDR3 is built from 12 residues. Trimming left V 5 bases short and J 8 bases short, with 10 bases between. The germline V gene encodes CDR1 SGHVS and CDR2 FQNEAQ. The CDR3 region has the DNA TGTGCCAGCAGCATGACCTCCCATGAGCAGTTCTTC. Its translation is CASSMTSHEQFF. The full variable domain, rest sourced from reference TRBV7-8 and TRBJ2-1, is GAGVSQSPRYKVAKRGQDVALRCDPISGHVSLFWYQQALGQGPEFLTYFQNEAQLDKSGLPSDRFFAERPEGSVSTLKIQRTQQEDSAVYLCASSMTSHEQFFGPGTRLTVL.